One and the same sample provided the 9 T cell receptor beta chains below, sequenced in a study of blood T cell repertoires in COVID-19. The repertoire was sequenced with immunoSEQ multiplex PCR; TCRdb's copy has only in-frame clones and lacks some. The sample holds under 45,000 clones, around 80% seen once. The sequencing input was peripheral blood. These receptors originate from a man aged 60 to 69 with acute or convalescent COVID-19.

This clone was counted only a few times. The rearrangement joins TRBV19 to TRBJ2-1; D is undetermined. The CDR3 is 15 amino acids. V was pared by 5 bases and J by 0 bases, with 11 bases between. Germline assignment: CDR1 LNHDA and CDR2 SQIVND (reference sequence). The CDR3 nucleotides read TGTGCCAGTAGTTTGGTCCCAGTCTCCTACAATGAGCAGTTCTTC. Translated: CASSLVPVSYNEQFF.

The chain is built from TRBV29-1 and TRBJ2-2, with TRBD2 identical over 13 bases. This CDR3 comprises 13 residues. V was pared by 4 bases and J by 8 bases, with 1 base of the junction left unmatched. Germline V gene sequence: CDR1 SQVTM, CDR2 ANQGSEA. CDR3 nucleotide sequence: TGCAGCGTTGGGACTAGCGGGAGTGGGGAGCTGTTTTTT. Translated: CSVGTSGSGELFF.

V usage is TRBV2 and J usage is TRBJ1-3, with TRBD1 as a possible D gene (5 bases). With 6 bases removed from V and 0 bases from J, the gap between germline ends came to 12 bases. The germline gives CDR1 SNHLY, CDR2 FYNNEI. The CDR3 extends over 15 amino acids. CDR3 in amino acids: CASRADIYSGNTIYF. In DNA form, the CDR3 reads TGTGCCAGCAGGGCGGACATATACTCTGGAAACACCATATATTTT.

Comments on this clone: One end of the junction fails to match germline, which may point to a read error. The chain links TRBV6-2 or TRBV6-3 to TRBJ2-3, with D possibly matching TRBD2 (7 bases). The CDR3 length is 13 residues. Per the germline V gene, CDR1 is MNHEY and CDR2 is SVGEGT. CDR3 in amino acids: CASSYVSGGAFLF. The DNA for the CDR3 is TGTGCCAGCAGTTACGTTTCGGGGGGCGCGTTCTTATTT.

This clone appeared a single time. The chain couples TRBV9 to TRBJ1-2, with TRBD1 identical over 8 bases. The germline gives CDR1 SGDLS, CDR2 YYNGEE. V shed 0 bases, J shed 4 bases, and the junction held 2 bases outside the gene matches. The CDR3 covers 14 residues. CDR3 in amino acids: CASSVEQGVYGYTF. In DNA, the CDR3 is TGTGCCAGCAGCGTAGAACAGGGGGTCTATGGCTACACCTTC.

This chain joins TRBV19 and TRBJ2-3, with 7 bases lining up with TRBD1. V lost 5 bases and J lost 7; bases outside the gene matches: 12. Germline V gene lookup returns CDR1 LNHDA and CDR2 SQIVND (reference sequence). The CDR3 covers 15 residues. For the CDR3, the DNA is TGTGCCAGTAGTGTTAAGGGACAGAGGGGAAATACGCAGTATTTT. Amino acid sequence: CASSVKGQRGNTQYF. Drawing the rest from reference TRBV19 and TRBJ2-3, the complete variable domain is DGGITQSPKYLFRKEGQNVTLSCEQNLNHDAMYWYRQDPGQGLRLIYYSQIVNDFQKGDIAEGYSVSREKKESFPLTVTSAQKNPTAFYLCASSVKGQRGNTQYFGPGTRLTVL.

The chain combines TRBV5-1 with TRBJ2-3; 10 bases line up with TRBD2. V lost 5 bases and J lost 4; bases outside the gene matches: 7. Germline assignment: CDR1 SGHRS and CDR2 YFSETQ. The CDR3 is made up of 15 amino acids. The CDR3 DNA sequence: TGCGCCAGCAGTAGTAGCGGGAGGTACTCAGATACGCAGTATTTT. The encoded protein is CASSSSGRYSDTQYF.

The V gene is TRBV2, the J gene TRBJ1-2; D is undetermined. Per the germline V gene, CDR1 is SNHLY and CDR2 is FYNNEI. The CDR3 has 15 residues. V was pared by 0 bases and J by 4 bases, with 12 bases between. This CDR3 reads CASSEAPRVAYGYTF. DNA of the CDR3: TGTGCCAGCAGTGAAGCGCCGAGGGTGGCCTATGGCTACACCTTC.

The chain is built from TRBV21-1 and TRBJ1-1. TRBV21-1 is annotated as a pseudogene. The CDR3 has 13 residues. For the CDR3, the DNA is TGTGCCAGCAGCTATCCTAGGGGGGGGGAAGCTTTCTTT. Translation gives CASSYPRGGEAFF.